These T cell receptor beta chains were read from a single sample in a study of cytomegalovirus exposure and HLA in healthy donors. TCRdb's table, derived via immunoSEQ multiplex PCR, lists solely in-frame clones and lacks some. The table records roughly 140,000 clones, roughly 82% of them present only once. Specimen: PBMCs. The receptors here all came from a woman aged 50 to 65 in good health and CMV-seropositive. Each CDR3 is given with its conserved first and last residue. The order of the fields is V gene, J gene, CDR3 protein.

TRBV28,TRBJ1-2,CASSVGQGSYGYTF
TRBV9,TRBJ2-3,CASSVEGARRDTQYF
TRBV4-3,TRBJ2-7,CASSPGPGTGSAQNCEQYF
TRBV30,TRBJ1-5,CAWSAGGYHQPQHF
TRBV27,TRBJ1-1,CASSYQGARGMNTEAFF
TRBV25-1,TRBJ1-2,CATTGQGVGGYTF
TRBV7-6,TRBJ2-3,CASSFGLADSTDTQYF
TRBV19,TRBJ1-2,CASRMAGGGGYTF
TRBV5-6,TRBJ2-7,CASSAGFYEQYF
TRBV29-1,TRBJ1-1,CSVANSGTANTEAFF
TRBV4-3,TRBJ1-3,CASSQEDSGNTIYF
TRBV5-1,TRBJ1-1,CASSLTGQGTSKFF
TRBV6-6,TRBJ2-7,CASKRDGYEQYF
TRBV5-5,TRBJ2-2,CASSSIDRVSVTGELFF
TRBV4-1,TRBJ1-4,CASSQVGGPLGEKLFF
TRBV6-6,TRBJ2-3,CASSKGQGSSTDTQYF
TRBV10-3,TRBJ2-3,CAISESKGTSGGKDTQYF
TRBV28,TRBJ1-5,CASSPRQGRSNQPQHF
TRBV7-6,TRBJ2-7,CASSPRQGPYEQYF
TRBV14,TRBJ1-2,CASSQGGTTNYGYTF
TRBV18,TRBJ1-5,CASSPEGGRQPQHF
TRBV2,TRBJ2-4,CASSTRDLGKNIQYF
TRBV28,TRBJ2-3,CASSITSGGPDTQYF
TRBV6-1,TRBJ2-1,CASRQLAGYNEQFF
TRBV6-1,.,CASSADREFYEQYF
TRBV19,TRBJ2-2,CASRAGAGELFF
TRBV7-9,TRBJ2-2,CASSPAGSTGELFF
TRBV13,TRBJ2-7,CASSLGGAGGNYEQYF
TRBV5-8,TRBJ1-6,CASSFVIQHSYNSPLHF
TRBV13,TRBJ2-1,CASSLRGAYNEQFF
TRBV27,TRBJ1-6,CASSISQGLHSPLHF
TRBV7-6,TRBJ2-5,CASSSGTLPQETQYF
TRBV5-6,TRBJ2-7,CASSMGETYEQYF
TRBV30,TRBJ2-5,CAWSGAGARETQYF
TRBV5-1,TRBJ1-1,CASSTAFRQLNTEAFF
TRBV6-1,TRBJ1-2,CASSRQGVIYGYTF
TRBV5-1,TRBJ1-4,CASSLNSPGREKLFF
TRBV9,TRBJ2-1,CASSMAGGSYNEQFF
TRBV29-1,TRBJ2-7,CSVATRLYYEQYF
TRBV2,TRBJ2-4,CASSPRTGGAFNIQYF
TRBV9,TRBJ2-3,CASSRSSGGAADTQYF
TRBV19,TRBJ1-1,CASSTGQPNTEAFF
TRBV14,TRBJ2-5,CASSQNKLGEATQYF
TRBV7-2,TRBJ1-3,CASSLGGSGNTIYF
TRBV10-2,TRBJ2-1,CASRLSGGPNEQFF
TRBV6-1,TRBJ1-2,CASSEAGKVYGYTF
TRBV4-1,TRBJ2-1,CASSHGLAGVLIYNEQFF
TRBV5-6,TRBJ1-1,CASSLAKERGTRTEAFF
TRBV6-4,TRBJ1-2,CASSGDRGQIYDYGYTF
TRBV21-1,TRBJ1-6,CASSPLAVQDNSPLHF
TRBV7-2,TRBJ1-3,CASSLTGTERPHSGNTIYF
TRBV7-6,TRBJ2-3,CASSLVGGGAPDTQYF
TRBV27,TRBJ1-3,CANGGAPGNTIYF
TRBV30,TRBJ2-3,CAYGSGMSGGDTDTQYF
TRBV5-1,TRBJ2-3,CASSLQGTDTQYF
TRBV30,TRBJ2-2,CAWVQGSAINTGELFF
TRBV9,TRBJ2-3,CASSVDLGTDTQYF
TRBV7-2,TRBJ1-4,CASSPGLMIQKLFF